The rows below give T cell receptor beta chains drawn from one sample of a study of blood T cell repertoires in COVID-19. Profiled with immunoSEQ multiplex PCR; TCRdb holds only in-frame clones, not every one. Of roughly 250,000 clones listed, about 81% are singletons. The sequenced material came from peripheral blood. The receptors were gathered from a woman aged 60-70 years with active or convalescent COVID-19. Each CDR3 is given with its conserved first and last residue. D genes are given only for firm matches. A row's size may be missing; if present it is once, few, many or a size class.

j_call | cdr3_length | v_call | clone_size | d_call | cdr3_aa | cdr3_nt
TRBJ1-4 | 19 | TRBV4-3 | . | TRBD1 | CASSQDLDRGSSTNEKLFF | TGCGCCAGCAGCCAAGATCTGGACAGGGGGTCCTCAACTAATGAAAAACTGTTTTTT
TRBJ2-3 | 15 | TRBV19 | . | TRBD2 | CASSMRLAGGDTQYF | TGTGCCAGTAGTATGCGACTAGCGGGGGGAGATACGCAGTATTTT
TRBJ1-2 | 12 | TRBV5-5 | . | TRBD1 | CASSWGQLGYTF | TGTGCCAGCAGCTGGGGACAGCTTGGCTACACCTTC
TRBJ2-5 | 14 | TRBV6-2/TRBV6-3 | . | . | CASSYESPVETQYF | TGTGCCAGCAGTTACGAGAGCCCCGTTGAGACCCAGTACTTC
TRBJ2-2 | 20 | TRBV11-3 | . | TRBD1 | CASSSAGTDPKQTAAGELFF | TGTGCCAGCAGCTCCGCCGGGACAGACCCAAAACAGACCGCTGCCGGGGAGCTGTTTTTT
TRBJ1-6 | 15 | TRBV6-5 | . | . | CASSPPGGKYSPLHF | TGTGCCAGCAGCCCCCCCGGGGGGAAGTATTCACCCCTCCACTTT
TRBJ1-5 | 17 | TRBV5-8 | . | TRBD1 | CASSLRQGAWGNQPQHF | TGTGCCAGCAGCTTACGACAGGGGGCGTGGGGCAATCAGCCCCAGCATTTT
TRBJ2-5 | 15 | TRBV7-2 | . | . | CASSPWGGHSETQYF | TGTGCCAGCAGCCCCTGGGGGGGACATTCAGAGACCCAGTACTTC
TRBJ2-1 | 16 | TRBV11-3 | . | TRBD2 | CASSLEIGGGRNEQFF | TGTGCCAGCAGCTTAGAAATTGGCGGGGGGCGGAATGAGCAGTTCTTC
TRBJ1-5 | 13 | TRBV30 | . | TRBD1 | CAWRQGTNQPQHF | TGTGCCTGGCGACAGGGCACTAATCAGCCCCAGCATTTT
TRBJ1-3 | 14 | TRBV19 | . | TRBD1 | CASSKQGDGNTIYF | TGTGCCAGTAGTAAACAGGGGGATGGAAACACCATATATTTT
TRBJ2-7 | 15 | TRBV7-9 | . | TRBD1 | CASSLGGTGSREQYF | TGTGCCAGCAGCTTAGGCGGGACAGGGTCTCGCGAGCAGTACTTC
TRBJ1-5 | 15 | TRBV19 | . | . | CASSWEPGGNQPQHF | TGTGCCAGTAGCTGGGAGCCAGGGGGCAATCAGCCCCAGCATTTT
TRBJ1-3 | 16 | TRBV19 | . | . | CASTDPRGISGNTIYF | TGTGCCAGTACCGACCCACGAGGTATCTCTGGAAACACCATATATTTT
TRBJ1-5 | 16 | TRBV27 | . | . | CASNLHGGARDQPQHF | TGTGCCAGCAACCTCCATGGGGGGGCTCGGGATCAGCCCCAGCATTTT
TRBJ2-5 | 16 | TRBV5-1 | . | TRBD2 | CASSLGLAGGEETQYF | TGCGCCAGCAGCCTTGGACTAGCGGGGGGGGAAGAGACCCAGTACTTC
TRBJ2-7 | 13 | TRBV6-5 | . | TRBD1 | CAYSFTGAKEQYF | TGTGCCTACTCTTTCACAGGGGCTAAGGAGCAGTACTTC
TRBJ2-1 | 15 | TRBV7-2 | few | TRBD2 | CASSLTSGGLNEQFF | TGTGCCAGCAGCCTCACTAGCGGGGGCCTTAATGAGCAGTTCTTC
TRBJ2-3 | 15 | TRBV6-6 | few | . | CASTGATSYTDTQYF | TGTGCCAGCACGGGAGCGACCTCTTACACAGATACGCAGTATTTT
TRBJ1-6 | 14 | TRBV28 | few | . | CASRAGNHNSPLHF | TGTGCCAGCAGGGCAGGGAACCATAATTCACCCCTCCACTTT
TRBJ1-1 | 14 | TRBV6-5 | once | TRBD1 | CASTKGQPNTEAFF | TGTGCCAGCACCAAGGGACAGCCGAACACTGAAGCTTTCTTT
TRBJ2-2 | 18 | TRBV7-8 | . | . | CASSFRSGPLFGTGELFF | TGTGCCAGCAGCTTTCGGAGCGGACCCCTCTTTGGGACCGGGGAGCTGTTTTTT
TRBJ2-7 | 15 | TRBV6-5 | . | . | CASSTGAPVLGEQYF | TGTGCCAGCAGTACAGGTGCACCCGTCCTGGGCGAGCAGTACTTC
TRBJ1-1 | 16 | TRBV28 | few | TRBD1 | CASSLRWTGQATEAFF | TGTGCCAGCAGTTTACGTTGGACGGGACAGGCCACTGAAGCTTTCTTT
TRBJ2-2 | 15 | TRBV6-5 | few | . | CASSDFSRDTGELFF | TGTGCCAGCAGCGACTTCAGCAGGGACACCGGGGAGCTGTTTTTT
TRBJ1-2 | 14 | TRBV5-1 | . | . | CPPSWGGPGDGYTF | TGCCCCCCCAGCTGGGGGGGGCCCGGGGATGGCTACACCTTC
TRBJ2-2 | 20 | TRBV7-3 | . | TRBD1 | CASSPGRGQGLRDRPGELFF | TGTGCCAGCAGCCCAGGGCGGGGACAGGGATTGAGGGACCGTCCCGGGGAGCTGTTTTTT
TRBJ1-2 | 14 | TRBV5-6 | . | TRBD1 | CASSSGQGTYGYTF | TGTGCCAGCAGCTCAGGACAGGGCACCTATGGCTACACCTTC
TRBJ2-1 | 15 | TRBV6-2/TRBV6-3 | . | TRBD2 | CASSTLAGTYNEQFF | TGTGCCAGCAGCACTCTAGCGGGGACTTACAATGAGCAGTTCTTC
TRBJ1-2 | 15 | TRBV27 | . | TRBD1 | CASSFRRDRASGYTF | TGTGCCAGCAGTTTCCGCCGGGACAGGGCTTCTGGCTACACCTTC
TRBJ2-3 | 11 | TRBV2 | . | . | CASSEQRSGYF | TGTGCCAGCAGTGAGCAGCGTTCCGGGTATTTT
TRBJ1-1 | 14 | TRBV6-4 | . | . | CASRKHQGSPEAFF | TGTGCCAGCAGGAAGCATCAGGGATCCCCTGAAGCTTTCTTT
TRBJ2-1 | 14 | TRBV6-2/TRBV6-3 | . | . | CASSYFPGNNEQFF | TGTGCCAGCAGTTACTTTCCCGGGAACAATGAGCAGTTCTTC
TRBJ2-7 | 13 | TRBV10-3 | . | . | CAISEPNGYEQYF | TGTGCCATCAGTGAGCCGAACGGTTACGAGCAGTACTTC
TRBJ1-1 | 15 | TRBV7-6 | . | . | CASSLGIGARTEAFF | TGTGCCAGCAGCTTAGGGATAGGGGCGAGGACTGAAGCTTTCTTT
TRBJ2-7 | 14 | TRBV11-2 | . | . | CASSLVGGSYEQYF | TGTGCCAGCAGCTTAGTGGGGGGCTCCTACGAGCAGTACTTC
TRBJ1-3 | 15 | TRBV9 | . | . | CASRPDTTSGNTIYF | TGTGCCAGCAGACCTGACACCACCTCTGGAAACACCATATATTTT
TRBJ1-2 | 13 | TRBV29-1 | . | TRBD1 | CSVEDHRGRGYTF | TGCAGCGTTGAAGATCACAGGGGGCGAGGCTACACCTTC
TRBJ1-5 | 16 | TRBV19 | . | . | CASNDRRLPPNQPQHF | TGTGCCAGTAACGACAGGAGGTTGCCACCAAATCAGCCCCAGCATTTT
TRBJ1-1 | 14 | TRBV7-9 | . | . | CASSFVGGNTEAFF | TGTGCCAGCAGCTTCGTCGGGGGGAACACTGAAGCTTTCTTT
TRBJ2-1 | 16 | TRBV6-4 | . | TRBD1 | CASSSTGGRNYNEQFF | TGTGCCAGCAGTTCGACAGGGGGCCGTAACTACAATGAGCAGTTCTTC
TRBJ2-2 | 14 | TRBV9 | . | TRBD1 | CASSTGVETGELFF | TGTGCCAGCTCGACAGGGGTTGAGACCGGGGAGCTGTTTTTT
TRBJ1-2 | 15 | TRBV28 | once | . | CASSPRGLGRGGYTF | TGTGCCAGCAGTCCCCGCGGCCTGGGAAGGGGAGGCTACACCTTC